The 23 T cell receptor beta chains below come from one sample, sequenced in a study of T cells in Graves' hyperthyroidism and ophthalmopathy. What was amplified from RNA transcripts were TCR beta CDR3 regions. The TCR CDR3 first-round RT-PCR relied on the HTBI primer set. MiXCR, applied by TCRdb to the multiplex PCR reads, yields one record per CDR3 protein. Of 200,000 to 250,000 distinct CDR3 sequences listed, less than 20% are singletons. Sequencing was performed on blood. The receptors here all came from a woman in her fifties or sixties with Graves' hyperthyroidism.

This clonotype came up many times. The chain has TRBV6-1 and TRBJ2-7; 7 bases match TRBD2. CDR1 and CDR2 (germline): MNHNS, SASEGT. The V and J ends lost 7 bases and 6 bases, in that order; junction bases with no gene match: 9. CDR3 size: 13 residues. The DNA for the CDR3 is TGTGCCAGCAATCCCGGGAGGATCAGCGAGCAGTACTTC. This encodes CASNPGRISEQYF.

This chain joins TRBV7-9 and TRBJ2-7; D may be TRBD1 (6 bases). V was trimmed by 0 bases and J by 2 bases, leaving 14 bases between them. The CDR3 is made up of 16 amino acids. Germline loops: CDR1 SEHNR, CDR2 FQNEAQ (reference sequence). For the CDR3, the DNA is TGTGCCAGCAGCTTAGCGCCGACAGGTCTGACCTACGAGCAGTACTTC. This encodes CASSLAPTGLTYEQYF.

This clonotype was seen many times. The chain joins TRBV3-1 to TRBJ2-1; D is uncertain. CDR1 is LGHDT and CDR2 is YNNKEL in the germline V gene (reference sequence). V shed 5 bases and J shed 3 bases, with 11 bases lying between them. The CDR3 has 14 amino acids. The CDR3 here is CASSRVKGYNEQFF. The CDR3 DNA follows: TGTGCCAGCAGCAGGGTAAAAGGCTACAATGAGCAGTTCTTC.

This clonotype was recorded at least ten times. The gene calls are TRBV28 and TRBJ2-7; perhaps TRBD1 as D (6 bases). V lost 3 bases and J lost 4, with 13 bases in between. The CDR3 loop spans 14 amino acids. Germline loops: CDR1 MDHEN, CDR2 SYDVKM. Written as DNA, the CDR3 is TGTGCCAGCAGTTTCGCAGGGACAAGATACGAGCAGTACTTC. Translating it yields CASSFAGTRYEQYF.

This clonotype was seen a handful of times. This chain connects TRBV9 to TRBJ2-7; 7 bases are shared with TRBD1. Germline loops: CDR1 SGDLS, CDR2 YYNGEE. Trimming at V came to 3 bases and at J to 1 base, leaving 7 bases not matched to a gene. The CDR3 runs to 15 residues. This CDR3 is CASSDGDSSSYEQYF. CDR3 nucleotide sequence: TGTGCCAGCAGCGACGGGGACAGTAGTTCCTACGAGCAGTACTTC.

This clonotype has ten or more counts. The chain has TRBV12-3 or TRBV12-4 and TRBJ2-1; D remains unclear. V lost 3 bases, J lost 8 bases, and 8 bases lay in between. This CDR3 comprises 12 residues. CDR3: CASSFLVDEQFF. The CDR3 nucleotides are TGTGCCAGCAGTTTTTTAGTCGATGAGCAGTTCTTC.

This clonotype was seen ten or more times. This sequence joins TRBV24-1 and TRBJ2-1; D is uncertain. Per germline, CDR1 KGHDR and CDR2 SFDVKD. Trimming cost V 7 bases and J 4 bases, with 16 bases left between them. The CDR3 has 15 amino acids. CDR3 sequence (DNA): TGTGCCACCAGCCCCAGTCAGATAGGGTACAATGAGCAGTTCTTC. It is translated as CATSPSQIGYNEQFF.

The table lists this clonotype with a few counts. The chain links TRBV30 to TRBJ2-4; 8 bases align to TRBD1. V lost 1 base, J lost 3 bases, and 2 bases stayed unmatched. The CDR3 is 14 amino acids. Germline lookup yields CDR1 GTSNPN and CDR2 SVGIG (reference sequence). CDR3 loop: CAWSGTGGKNIQYF. For the CDR3, the DNA is TGTGCCTGGAGTGGCACAGGGGGCAAAAACATTCAGTACTTC.

The chain carries TRBV2 and TRBJ2-7, with TRBD1 identical over 9 bases. Germline CDR1 SNHLY, CDR2 FYNNEI. The trim removed 4 bases at V and 5 bases at J, leaving 3 bases unmatched. The CDR3 has 13 residues. For the CDR3, the DNA is TGTGCCAGCAGTGGGGACAGGGCCCACGAGCAGTACTTC. Amino acids: CASSGDRAHEQYF.

The CDR3 DNA is TGTGCCAGCAGCTTTACTAGCGGCCAAGTAGGGACCTACGAGCAGTACTTC. Translated, it gives CASSFTSGQVGTYEQYF. The chain uses TRBV5-8 and TRBJ2-7, with 8 bases aligning to TRBD2. V dropped 2 bases and J dropped 2; count of bases not matched to a gene: 12. This CDR3 region has 17 residues. CDR1 is SGHTS and CDR2 is YDEGEE in the germline V gene.

The rearrangement joins TRBV15 to TRBJ1-3; 7 nucleotides match TRBD1. J gave up 2 bases and V 5 bases, and 9 bases lay outside the gene matches. Germline V gene sequence: CDR1 LNHNV, CDR2 YYDKDF (reference sequence). The length of the CDR3 is 16 residues. CDR3 coding DNA: TGTGCCACCAGCGCCCGACAGGGTTGGGCTGGAAACACCATATATTTT. Its protein product is CATSARQGWAGNTIYF.

This clonotype has a handful of counts. The chain recombines TRBV28 with TRBJ2-3; TRBD1 agrees at 10 bases. Germline V CDR1 and CDR2: MDHEN, SYDVKM. V lost 5 bases to trimming and J lost 1 base; unmatched junction nucleotides: 6. The CDR3 totals 16 residues. CDR3 sequence reads: CASSKDRGFRTDTQYF. As DNA, the CDR3 is TGTGCCAGCAGTAAGGACAGGGGGTTCCGCACAGATACGCAGTATTTT.

This clonotype was picked up many times. The rearrangement uses TRBV2 and TRBJ2-1, with 9 bases aligning to TRBD1. Looked up from germline, CDR1 is SNHLY and CDR2 is FYNNEI. CDR3 length: 14 residues. V gave up 5 bases and J gave up 3 bases; unmatched junction bases: 2. The CDR3 sequence: CASSTDRGYNEQFF. The DNA of the CDR3 is TGTGCCAGCAGTACGGACAGGGGCTACAATGAGCAGTTCTTC.

The J gene is TRBJ1-1, the V gene TRBV6-6; D gene ambiguous. This CDR3 has 15 residues. Germline-derived CDR1 and CDR2 are MNHNY and SVGAGI (reference sequence). V lost 0 bases, J lost 4 bases, and 12 bases lay in between. The DNA for the CDR3 is TGTGCCAGCAGTTACTCGCCGGGAATCGGCACTGAAGCTTTCTTT. Its protein is CASSYSPGIGTEAFF.

The table lists this clonotype with a few counts. The gene calls are TRBV9 and TRBJ1-4; possible D gene TRBD1, 5 bases. The CDR3 loop spans 16 amino acids. V was clipped by 0 bases and J by 2 bases, with 11 bases between them. From germline, CDR1 is SGDLS and CDR2 YYNGEE. CDR3 DNA: TGTGCCAGCAGCGTAGAAGGGGTTGGTACTAATGAAAAACTGTTTTTT. Its translation: CASSVEGVGTNEKLFF. Filled out from reference TRBV9 and TRBJ1-4, the complete variable domain reads DSGVTQTPKHLITATGQRVTLRCSPRSGDLSVYWYQQSLDQGLQFLIQYYNGEERAKGNILERFSAQQFPDLHSELNLSSLELGDSALYFCASSVEGVGTNEKLFFGSGTQLSVL.

The chain combines TRBV19 with TRBJ2-5; 7 positions agree with TRBD1. This CDR3 region has 16 residues. Trimming took 5 bases from V and 4 from J; bases not matched to a gene: 13. Germline loops: CDR1 LNHDA, CDR2 SQIVND (reference sequence). The CDR3 protein is CASSFKPGQLSETQYF. The CDR3 DNA is TGTGCCAGTAGTTTTAAACCGGGACAGTTGTCAGAGACCCAGTACTTC.

This clonotype has ten or more counts. The CDR3 DNA reads TGTGCCAGCAGTTTAACGGGAGGTACCTACGAGCAGTACTTC. Its protein product is CASSLTGGTYEQYF. The J gene is TRBJ2-7, the V gene TRBV12-3 or TRBV12-4, with TRBD2 identical over 7 bases. Trimming at V came to 2 bases and at J to 2 bases, leaving 3 bases not matched to a gene. This CDR3 region has 14 residues.

This clonotype was seen repeatedly, ten times or more. The V gene is TRBV12-3 or TRBV12-4, the J gene TRBJ1-2; D possibly corresponds to TRBD1 (5 bases). Trimming removed 3 bases from V and 5 bases from J, with 13 bases in between. This CDR3 contains 14 residues. For the CDR3, the DNA is TGTGCCAGCAGTTTGGGGGAGATAGGGTATGGCTACACCTTC. Its protein product is CASSLGEIGYGYTF.

On this clonotype itself: The junction differs from germline at one of its ends, possibly a read error. The chain couples TRBV29-1 to TRBJ1-4; TRBD1 aligns across 7 bases. CDR3 length: 17 residues. CDR1 and CDR2 (germline): SQVTM, ANQGSEA. The chain's CDR3 is CSAVLRDSPKTSEKLFF. In nucleotides, the CDR3 is TGCAGCGCCGTCCTCCGGGACAGCCCCAAGACTAGTGAAAAACTGTTTTTT.

This clonotype was detected ten times or more. This chain joins TRBV24-1 and TRBJ2-1, with 13 bases fitting TRBD2. Looked up from germline, CDR1 is KGHDR and CDR2 is SFDVKD. This CDR3 is 17 amino acids long. Trimming removed 0 bases from V and 5 bases from J; junction bases left unmatched: 3. The CDR3 region is CATSDLTSGRAHNEQFF. The CDR3 coding sequence is TGTGCCACCAGTGATTTGACTAGCGGGAGGGCCCACAATGAGCAGTTCTTC.

At least ten counts were recorded for this clonotype. The chain links TRBV14 to TRBJ2-1; TRBD2 agrees at 15 bases. J lost 4 bases, V lost 2 bases, and 6 bases had no gene match. The CDR3 consists of 18 residues. Germline V gene sequence: CDR1 SGHDN, CDR2 FVKESK. The CDR3 DNA is TGTGCCAGCAGCCAACAGCGGACTAGCGGGAGGGGATACAATGAGCAGTTCTTC. Residues: CASSQQRTSGRGYNEQFF.

This clonotype was recorded many times. This rearrangement joins TRBV7-8 to TRBJ2-1, with 7 positions matching TRBD1. Germline CDR1 and CDR2: SGHVS and FQNEAQ. Trimming took 1 base from V and 3 from J; bases not matched to a gene: 3. The CDR3 consists of 15 residues. The CDR3 DNA reads TGTGCCAGCAGCTTAGTGTCAGGGGGCTACAATGAGCAGTTCTTC. Amino acids: CASSLVSGGYNEQFF. The full variable domain, its missing parts supplied by reference TRBV7-8 and TRBJ2-1, is GAGVSQSPRYKVAKRGQDVALRCDPISGHVSLFWYQQALGQGPEFLTYFQNEAQLDKSGLPSDRFFAERPEGSVSTLKIQRTQQEDSAVYLCASSLVSGGYNEQFFGPGTRLTVL.

This clonotype was seen a handful of times. The chain joins TRBV4-1 to TRBJ1-1, with 10 bases fitting TRBD1. Germline lookup yields CDR1 MGHRA and CDR2 YSYEKL. Trimming cost V 4 bases and J 5 bases; bases outside gene matches: 22. The CDR3 length is 20 residues. DNA of the CDR3: TGCGCCAGCAGCCTCCCGACGCGACAGGGGGCGGATAAGCTACGGACTGAAGCTTTCTTT. As protein: CASSLPTRQGADKLRTEAFF.